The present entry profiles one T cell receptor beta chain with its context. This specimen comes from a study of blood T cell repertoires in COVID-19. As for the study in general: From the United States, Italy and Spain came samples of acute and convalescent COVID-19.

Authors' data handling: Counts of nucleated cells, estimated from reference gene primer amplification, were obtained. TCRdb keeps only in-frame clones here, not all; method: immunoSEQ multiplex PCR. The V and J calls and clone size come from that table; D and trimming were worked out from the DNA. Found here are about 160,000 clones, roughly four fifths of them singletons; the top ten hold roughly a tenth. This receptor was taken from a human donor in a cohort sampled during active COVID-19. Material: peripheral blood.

The CDR3 spells CASSLVVGGSETQYF. CDR3 nucleotides: TGTGCCAGCAGCTTGGTCGTTGGCGGGAGTGAGACCCAGTACTTC. V usage is TRBV5-4 and J usage is TRBJ2-5; 7 positions match TRBD2. Germline lookup yields CDR1 SGHNT and CDR2 YYREEE (reference sequence). The trim removed 0 bases at V and 5 bases at J, leaving 7 bases unmatched. CDR3 size: 15 residues.